Given below is one T cell receptor (beta chain) in context. The sample comes from a study of cytomegalovirus exposure and HLA in healthy donors. V lost 4 bases and J lost 2; bases outside the gene matches: 6. The CDR3 runs to 16 residues. Germline lookup yields CDR1 MGHDK and CDR2 SYGVNS. Profiled with immunoSEQ multiplex PCR; TCRdb holds only in-frame clones, not every one. The sample comprises tens of thousands of clones, around 90% of which are singletons, and about 1% rests with the top ten. The TCR sequence derives from a man aged 18 to 29 in good health and CMV-seronegative. V is TRBV25-1 and J is TRBJ2-3; 10 nucleotides line up with TRBD2. The sequenced material came from PBMCs. The CDR3 DNA is TGTGCCAGCAGTGGATTGACTAGCGGGCACACAGATACGCAGTATTTT. Translation gives CASSGLTSGHTDTQYF. Complete variable domain (other parts from reference TRBV25-1 and TRBJ2-3): EADIYQTPRYLVIGTGKKITLECSQTMGHDKMYWYQQDPGMELHLIHYSYGVNSTEKGDLSSESTVSRIRTEHFPLTLESARPSHTSQYLCASSGLTSGHTDTQYFGPGTRLTVL.